The 10 T cell receptor beta chains given below trace back to one sample, sequenced in a study of T cells after yellow fever vaccination. TCRdb re-derived calls from the 5' RACE reads in MiXCR, one entry per CDR3 protein. This sample has roughly 160,000 distinct CDR3 sequences, with around 7.2% found just once. Sequencing was performed on CD4+ T cells sorted from PBMCs, taken around 5 days after the first yellow fever vaccination. These receptors originate from a man younger than 35 who received the YFV17D yellow fever vaccine.

The chain uses TRBV5-5 and TRBJ2-2; the D gene is possibly TRBD1 (7 bases). This CDR3 contains 15 residues. The germline V and J ends were trimmed by 3 bases and 5 bases, with 14 bases remaining between them. Germline V lookup: CDR1 SGHKS, CDR2 YYEKEE (reference sequence). The CDR3 here is CASSSSTGRTGELFF. The DNA for the CDR3 is TGTGCCAGCAGCTCCTCGACAGGGAGGACCGGGGAGCTGTTTTTT.

This clonotype was detected many times. The chain recombines TRBV5-1 with TRBJ2-5; D may be TRBD1 (6 bases). Looked up from germline, CDR1 is SGHRS and CDR2 is YFSETQ. CDR3 length: 14 amino acids. V was trimmed by 0 bases and J by 0 bases, leaving 6 bases between them. The CDR3 sequence: CASSLGQDQETQYF. The DNA of the CDR3 is TGCGCCAGCAGCTTGGGACAGGACCAAGAGACCCAGTACTTC.

This clonotype has a handful of counts. This rearrangement joins TRBV4-3 to TRBJ1-2; TRBD1 is a possible D gene (5 bases). CDR3 size: 16 residues. V gave up 0 bases and J gave up 5 bases, with 16 bases separating them. The germline V gene encodes CDR1 LGHNA and CDR2 YSLEER. CDR3 bases: TGCGCCAGCAGCCAAGATCTTTATTTAGGGGATTATGGCTACACCTTC. This translates into CASSQDLYLGDYGYTF.

The chain uses TRBV6-5 and TRBJ2-2; D gene ambiguous. Deletions cut 5 bases from V and 7 bases from J, with 17 bases between. Germline V gene lookup returns CDR1 MNHEY and CDR2 SVGAGI. This CDR3 has 15 residues. CDR3 sequence: CASSPSVILHGELFF. The CDR3 bases are TGTGCCAGCAGTCCCTCGGTAATTTTGCACGGGGAGCTGTTTTTT.

The chain uses TRBV5-1 and TRBJ2-7; TRBD2 might be the D (6 bases). V was cut by 0 bases and J by 6 bases, with 13 bases left in between. CDR3 length equals 14 residues. The germline gives CDR1 SGHRS, CDR2 YFSETQ. The CDR3 region has the DNA TGCGCCAGCAGCTTGGCCTCGGGTAGCGGCGAGCAGTACTTC. Its translation is CASSLASGSGEQYF.

This clonotype was seen at least ten times. The V gene is TRBV5-6, the J gene TRBJ2-3; perhaps TRBD1 as D (5 bases). The CDR3 spans 13 residues. Germline values: CDR1 SGHDT, CDR2 YYEEEE. V was clipped by 4 bases and J by 6 bases, with 12 bases between them. CDR3 amino acids: CASSPQGGDTQYF. The CDR3 region has the DNA TGTGCCAGCAGCCCGCAGGGTGGGGATACGCAGTATTTT.

The chain carries TRBV7-9 and TRBJ2-7; D might be TRBD1 or TRBD2, each matching 5 bases. The CDR3 covers 16 residues. Germline loops: CDR1 SEHNR, CDR2 FQNEAQ (reference sequence). V dropped 7 bases and J dropped 5 bases, with 24 bases sitting between them. CDR3 sequence: CASTYSEGRAPNEQYF. The CDR3 DNA sequence: TGTGCCAGCACCTACTCTGAGGGCAGGGCCCCCAACGAGCAGTACTTC.

This clonotype was seen ten or more times. The rearrangement uses TRBV20-1 and TRBJ2-7, with 7 bases fitting TRBD1. Germline trimming cut 6 bases from V and 3 bases from J; bases unmatched to any gene: 14. Germline CDR1 and CDR2: DFQATT and SNEGSKA (reference sequence). The CDR3 has 15 amino acids. As DNA, the CDR3 is TGCAGTGCACAGCCGGGACAGCTCCTGCTCTACGAGCAGTACGTC. Translated: CSAQPGQLLLYEQYV.

This clonotype was found many times. This chain uses TRBV6-5 with TRBJ2-2; the match to TRBD1 covers 8 bases. With 2 bases clipped from V and 5 bases from J, the junction kept 4 bases outside the gene matches. CDR3 length equals 15 residues. Germline V CDR1 and CDR2: MNHEY, SVGAGI. In DNA, the CDR3 is TGTGCCAGCAGTTACGGACAGGGAGGTACCGGGGAGCTGTTTTTT. It yields the protein CASSYGQGGTGELFF.

This clonotype appeared many times. V gene TRBV10-2 combines with J gene TRBJ2-5; D possibly corresponds to TRBD1 (5 bases). Germline lookup yields CDR1 WSHSY and CDR2 SAAADI. V lost 8 bases, J lost 5 bases, and 12 bases lay in between. The CDR3 is 12 amino acids. The CDR3 here is CASSPSGETQYF. DNA of the CDR3: TGCGCCAGCTCTCCATCAGGGGAGACCCAGTACTTC.